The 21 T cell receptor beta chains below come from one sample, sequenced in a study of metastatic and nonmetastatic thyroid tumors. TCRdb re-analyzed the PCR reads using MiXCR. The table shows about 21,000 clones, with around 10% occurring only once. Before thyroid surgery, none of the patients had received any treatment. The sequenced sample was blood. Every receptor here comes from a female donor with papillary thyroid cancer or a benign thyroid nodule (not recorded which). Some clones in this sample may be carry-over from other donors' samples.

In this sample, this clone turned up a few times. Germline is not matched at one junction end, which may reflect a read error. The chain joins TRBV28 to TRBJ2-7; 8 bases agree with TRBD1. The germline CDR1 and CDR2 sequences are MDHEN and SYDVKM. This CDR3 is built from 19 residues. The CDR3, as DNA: TGTACCAGCAGTCCCCCAAACCTGGGGCGCACAGGGGGAGAGGACGAGCAGTACTTC. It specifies CTSSPPNLGRTGGEDEQYF.

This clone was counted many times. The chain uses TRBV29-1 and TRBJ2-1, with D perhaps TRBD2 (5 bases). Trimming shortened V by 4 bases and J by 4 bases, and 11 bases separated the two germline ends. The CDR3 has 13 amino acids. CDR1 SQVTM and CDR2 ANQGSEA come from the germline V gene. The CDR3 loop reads CSVAADRYNEQFF. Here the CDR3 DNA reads TGCAGCGTTGCAGCGGATCGTTACAATGAGCAGTTCTTC.

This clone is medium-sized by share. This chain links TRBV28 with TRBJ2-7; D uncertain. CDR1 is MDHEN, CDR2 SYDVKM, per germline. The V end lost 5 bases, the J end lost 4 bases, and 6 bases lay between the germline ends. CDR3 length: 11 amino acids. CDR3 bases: TGTGCCAGCAGTCGCCGTTACGAGCAGTACTTC. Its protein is CASSRRYEQYF.

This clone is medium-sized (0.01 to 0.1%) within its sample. CDR3 DNA: TGTGCCAGCAGTGAAGGGGGGGGCGTCGGAGCTTTCTTT. It encodes CASSEGGGVGAFF. The chain recombines TRBV6-1 with TRBJ1-1, with a weak D call TRBD1 (6 bases). V lost 1 base and J lost 10, with 13 bases in between. The germline gives CDR1 MNHNS, CDR2 SASEGT. The CDR3 contains 13 residues.

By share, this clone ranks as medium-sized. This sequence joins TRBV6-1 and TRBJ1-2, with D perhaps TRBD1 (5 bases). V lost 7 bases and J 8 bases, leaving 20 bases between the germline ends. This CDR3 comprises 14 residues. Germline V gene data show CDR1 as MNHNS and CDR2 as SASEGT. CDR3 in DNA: TGTGCCAGCACTCATCGAGACAGACAAGAGGGCTACACCTTC. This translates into CASTHRDRQEGYTF.

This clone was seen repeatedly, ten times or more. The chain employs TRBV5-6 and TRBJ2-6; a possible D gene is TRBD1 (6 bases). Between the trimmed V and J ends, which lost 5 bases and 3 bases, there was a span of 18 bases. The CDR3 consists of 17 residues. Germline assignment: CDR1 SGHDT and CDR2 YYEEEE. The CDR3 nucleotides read TGTGCCAGCAGTATACTTACAGGGACACTTGGGGCCAACGTCCTGACTTTC. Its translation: CASSILTGTLGANVLTF.

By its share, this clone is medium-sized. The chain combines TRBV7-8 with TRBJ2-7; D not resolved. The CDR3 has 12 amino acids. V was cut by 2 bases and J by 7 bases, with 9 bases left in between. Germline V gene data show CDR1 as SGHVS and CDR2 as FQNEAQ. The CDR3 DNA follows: TGTGCCAGCAGCTTATCCCTCGGGGAGCAGTACTTC. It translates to CASSLSLGEQYF.

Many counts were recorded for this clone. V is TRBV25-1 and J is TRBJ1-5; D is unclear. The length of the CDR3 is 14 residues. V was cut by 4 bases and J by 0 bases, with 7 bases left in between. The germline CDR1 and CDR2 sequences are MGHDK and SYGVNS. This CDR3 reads CASSAEDSNQPQHF. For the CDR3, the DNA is TGTGCCAGCAGTGCGGAGGATAGCAATCAGCCCCAGCATTTT.

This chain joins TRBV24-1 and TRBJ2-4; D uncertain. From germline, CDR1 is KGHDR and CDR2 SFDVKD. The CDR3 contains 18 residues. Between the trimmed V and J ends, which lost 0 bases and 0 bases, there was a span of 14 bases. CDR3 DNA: TGTGCCACCAGTGATTTGCCCGGTGAAGTTATAGCCAAAAACATTCAGTACTTC. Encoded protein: CATSDLPGEVIAKNIQYF.

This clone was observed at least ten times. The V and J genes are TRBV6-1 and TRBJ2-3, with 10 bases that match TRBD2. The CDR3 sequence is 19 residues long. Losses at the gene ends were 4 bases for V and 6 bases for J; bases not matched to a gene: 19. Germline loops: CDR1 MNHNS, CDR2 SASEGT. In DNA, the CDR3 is TGTGCCAGCAGTGGGGGAGGTTCGGTTAGCGGGAGGCTCTTCGATACGCAGTATTTT. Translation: CASSGGGSVSGRLFDTQYF.

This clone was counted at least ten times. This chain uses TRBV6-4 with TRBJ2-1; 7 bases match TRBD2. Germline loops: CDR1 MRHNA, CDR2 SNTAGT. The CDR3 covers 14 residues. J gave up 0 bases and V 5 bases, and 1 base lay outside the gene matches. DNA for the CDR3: TGTGCCAGCAGTCCTAGCGGCTCCTACAATGAGCAGTTCTTC. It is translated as CASSPSGSYNEQFF.

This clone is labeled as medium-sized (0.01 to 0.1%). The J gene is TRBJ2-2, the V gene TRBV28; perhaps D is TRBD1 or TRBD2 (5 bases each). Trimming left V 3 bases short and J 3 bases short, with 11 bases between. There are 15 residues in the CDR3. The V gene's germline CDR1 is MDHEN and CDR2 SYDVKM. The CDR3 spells CASSLGRVDTGELFF. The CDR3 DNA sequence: TGTGCCAGCAGTTTGGGGCGGGTCGACACCGGGGAGCTGTTTTTT.

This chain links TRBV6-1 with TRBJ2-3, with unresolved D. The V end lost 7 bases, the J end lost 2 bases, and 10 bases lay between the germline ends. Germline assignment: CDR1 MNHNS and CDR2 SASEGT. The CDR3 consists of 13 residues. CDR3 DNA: TGTGCCAGCAACAGCTATCCCACAGATACGCAGTATTTT. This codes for CASNSYPTDTQYF.

The CDR3 region is CASSFTGSTEAFF. The CDR3 DNA reads as TGCGCCAGCAGCTTTACAGGGAGCACTGAAGCTTTCTTT. The gene calls are TRBV5-1 and TRBJ1-1, with D possibly matching TRBD1 (6 bases). V dropped 2 bases and J dropped 4 bases, with 9 bases sitting between them. The V gene's germline CDR1 is SGHRS and CDR2 YFSETQ. This CDR3 comprises 13 residues.

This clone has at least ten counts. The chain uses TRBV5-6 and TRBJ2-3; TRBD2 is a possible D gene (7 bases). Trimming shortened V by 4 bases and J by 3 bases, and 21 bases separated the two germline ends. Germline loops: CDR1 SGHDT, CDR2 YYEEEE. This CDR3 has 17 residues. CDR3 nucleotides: TGTGCCAGCAGCCAACGACGGGGGGCTACGAGGACAGATACGCAGTATTTT. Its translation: CASSQRRGATRTDTQYF.

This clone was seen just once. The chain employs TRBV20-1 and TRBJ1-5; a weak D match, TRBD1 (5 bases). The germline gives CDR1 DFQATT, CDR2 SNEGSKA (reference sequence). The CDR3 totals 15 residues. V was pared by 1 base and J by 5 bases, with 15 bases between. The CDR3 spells CSARGGSGSDQPQHF. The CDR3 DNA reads TGCAGTGCTAGAGGGGGGTCGGGGTCGGATCAGCCCCAGCATTTT.

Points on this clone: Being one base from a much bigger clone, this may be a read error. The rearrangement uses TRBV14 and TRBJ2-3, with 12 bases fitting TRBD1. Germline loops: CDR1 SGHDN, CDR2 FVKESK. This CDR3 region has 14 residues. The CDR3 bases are TGTGCCGGCAGCCAAGGGACAGGGGGCGATACGCAGTATTTT. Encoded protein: CAGSQGTGGDTQYF.

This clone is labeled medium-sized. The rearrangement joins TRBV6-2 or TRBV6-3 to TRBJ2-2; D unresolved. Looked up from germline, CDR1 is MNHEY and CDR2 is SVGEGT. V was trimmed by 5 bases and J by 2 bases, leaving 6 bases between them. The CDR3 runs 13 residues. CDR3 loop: CASSTSNTGELFF. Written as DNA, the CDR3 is TGTGCCAGCAGTACATCTAACACCGGGGAGCTGTTTTTT.

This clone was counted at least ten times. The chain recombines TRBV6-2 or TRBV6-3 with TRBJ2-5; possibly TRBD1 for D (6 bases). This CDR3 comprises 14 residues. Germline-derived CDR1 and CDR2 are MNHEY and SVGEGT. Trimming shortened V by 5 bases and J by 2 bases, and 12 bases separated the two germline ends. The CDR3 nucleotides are TGTGCCAGCAGTCCACTACAGGGACAAGAGACCCAGTACTTC. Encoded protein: CASSPLQGQETQYF.

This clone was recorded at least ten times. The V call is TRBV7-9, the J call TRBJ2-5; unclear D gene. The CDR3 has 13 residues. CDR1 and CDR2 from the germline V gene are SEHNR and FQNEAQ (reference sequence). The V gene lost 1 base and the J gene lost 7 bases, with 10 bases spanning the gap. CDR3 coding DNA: TGTGCCAGCAGCTTAGACGAACGACGGACCCAGTACTTC. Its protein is CASSLDERRTQYF.

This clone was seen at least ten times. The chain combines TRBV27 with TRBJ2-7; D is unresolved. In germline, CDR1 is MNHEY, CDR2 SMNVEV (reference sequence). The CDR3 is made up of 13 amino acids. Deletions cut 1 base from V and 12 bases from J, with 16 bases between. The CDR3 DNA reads TGTGCCAGCAGTTTATTGGAAGTCAGAAGTCCGTACTTC. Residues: CASSLLEVRSPYF.